The 3 T cell receptor beta chains given below trace back to one sample, sequenced in a study of shared clonotypes between healthy human individuals. Sequenced by immunoSEQ multiplex PCR; TCRdb stores in-frame clones only, minus some. In the table there are about 1.1 million clones, roughly 77% of which are singletons. Sequencing was performed on memory CD4+ T cells from PBMCs. Subset specified: CD45RA-negative fraction. These receptors all come from a man in his late teens or twenties in good health. Some clones in this sample may be carry-over from other donors' samples.

The chain links TRBV15 to TRBJ2-5; D is undetermined. V was clipped by 5 bases and J by 5 bases, with 15 bases between them. The CDR3 runs 14 residues. From germline, CDR1 is LNHNV and CDR2 YYDKDF (reference sequence). The CDR3: CATSSLGLGETQYF. CDR3 nucleotides: TGTGCCACCAGCTCCCTTGGTCTGGGGGAGACCCAGTACTTC.

The rearrangement uses TRBV19 and TRBJ2-5; maybe TRBD1 (6 bases). There are 15 residues in the CDR3. With 5 bases removed from V and 5 bases from J, the gap between germline ends came to 18 bases. Looked up from germline, CDR1 is LNHDA and CDR2 is SQIVND (reference sequence). The CDR3 loop reads CASSPRTRGVETQYF. The DNA for the CDR3 is TGTGCCAGTAGTCCGAGAACCAGGGGCGTTGAGACCCAGTACTTC. Variable domain in full (rest from reference TRBV19 and TRBJ2-5): DGGITQSPKYLFRKEGQNVTLSCEQNLNHDAMYWYRQDPGQGLRLIYYSQIVNDFQKGDIAEGYSVSREKKESFPLTVTSAQKNPTAFYLCASSPRTRGVETQYFGPGTRLLVL.

The chain employs TRBV19 and TRBJ2-7; 7 bases agree with TRBD1. The CDR3 has 17 residues. With 6 bases clipped from V and 2 bases from J, the junction kept 16 bases outside the gene matches. CDR1 and CDR2 (germline): LNHDA, SQIVND (reference sequence). The CDR3 region is CASSANDIRDRPYEQYF. The CDR3 DNA follows: TGTGCCAGTAGCGCAAACGATATCCGGGACAGACCCTACGAGCAGTACTTC.